These 6 T cell receptor beta chains were all obtained from the same sample, sequenced in a study of shared T cell receptors in the human thymus. Sequencing used immunoSEQ multiplex PCR; TCRdb keeps in-frame clones, though not all of them. The sample carries about 500,000 clones, approximately 80% recorded once. The same sample was also used in a study of human thymus T cells.

The sequencing sample was made of thymocytes. The receptors come from a boy less than two years old with a congenital heart defect.

This chain uses TRBV28 with TRBJ2-7, with a possible D match to TRBD2 (6 bases). The CDR3 extends over 15 amino acids. Germline V gene data show CDR1 as MDHEN and CDR2 as SYDVKM. Between the trimmed V and J ends, which lost 5 bases and 2 bases, there was a span of 16 bases. CDR3 protein: CASSRVVRGPYEQYF. The CDR3 coding sequence is TGTGCCAGCAGTCGGGTTGTGCGGGGCCCCTACGAGCAGTACTTC.

The V call is TRBV4-2, the J call TRBJ2-1, with TRBD2 matching 9 bases. CDR3 length: 18 amino acids. V gave up 1 base and J gave up 8 bases; unmatched junction bases: 15. Per the germline V gene, CDR1 is LGHNA and CDR2 is YNFKEQ. The CDR3 region is CASSQGLVVEREVDEQFF. The CDR3 region has the DNA TGTGCCAGCAGCCAAGGGTTGGTAGTCGAGCGGGAGGTCGATGAGCAGTTCTTC.

The chain couples TRBV9 to TRBJ2-3, with TRBD2 matching 9 bases. The CDR3 is made up of 16 amino acids. The germline V gene encodes CDR1 SGDLS and CDR2 YYNGEE. J lost 3 bases, V lost 4 bases, and 9 bases had no gene match. CDR3 region: CASSPPSGRRTDTQYF. The CDR3 DNA is TGTGCCAGCAGCCCCCCCAGCGGGAGGCGGACAGATACGCAGTATTTT.

The rearrangement uses TRBV9 and TRBJ1-2; no firm D call. With 0 bases removed from V and 3 bases from J, the gap between germline ends came to 27 bases. Germline V gene lookup returns CDR1 SGDLS and CDR2 YYNGEE. The CDR3 is 20 residues long. The CDR3 DNA is TGTGCCAGCAGCGTAGGTATCCCTTTCTACGACGAGGTTTTCGACTATGGCTACACCTTC. Residues: CASSVGIPFYDEVFDYGYTF.

The gene calls are TRBV29-1 and TRBJ2-7, with D possibly matching TRBD1 (6 bases). Germline CDR1 is SQVTM and CDR2 is ANQGSEA. Between the trimmed V and J ends, which lost 4 bases and 2 bases, there was a span of 9 bases. This CDR3 contains 12 residues. CDR3 in DNA: TGCAGCGTTGGTCCAGGGGCCTACGAGCAGTACTTC. Amino acids: CSVGPGAYEQYF.

CDR3 amino acids: CASSQDDQQRTGLAKNIQYF. Written as DNA, the CDR3 is TGCGCCAGCAGCCAAGATGATCAGCAACGCACGGGGTTGGCCAAAAACATTCAGTACTTC. V usage is TRBV4-3 and J usage is TRBJ2-4; D is possibly TRBD2 (5 bases). The V and J ends lost 0 bases and 1 base respectively, with 22 bases between them. This CDR3 has 20 amino acids. Germline CDR1 is LGHNA and CDR2 is YSLEER.